This paragraph reports one TCR beta chain. The antigen is not known. The length of the CDR3 is 14 residues. Germline CDR1 reads DFQATT; CDR2 reads SNEGSKA (reference sequence). Between the trimmed V and J ends, which lost 3 bases and 3 bases, there was a span of 15 bases. The source of the sample is a study of CD8 T cells in ankylosing spondylitis. Study outcomes and limitations: Clones linked to disease, bearing a CD8+ phenotype, were relatively rare in peripheral blood.

TCRdb called the 5' RACE reads again in MiXCR, with one record for every CDR3 protein. The table includes about 220,000 distinct CDR3 sequences, roughly 24% detected once. Sequenced sample: blood, either unsorted or a sorted T cell fraction (not recorded which). The clonotype originates from a male donor with ankylosing spondylitis or in good health (not recorded which). The V and J genes are TRBV20-1 and TRBJ2-7, with a tentative D call TRBD1 (6 bases). The CDR3 loop reads CSASSGQRGYEQYF. DNA for the CDR3: TGCAGTGCTAGTTCAGGACAGAGGGGCTACGAGCAGTACTTC.